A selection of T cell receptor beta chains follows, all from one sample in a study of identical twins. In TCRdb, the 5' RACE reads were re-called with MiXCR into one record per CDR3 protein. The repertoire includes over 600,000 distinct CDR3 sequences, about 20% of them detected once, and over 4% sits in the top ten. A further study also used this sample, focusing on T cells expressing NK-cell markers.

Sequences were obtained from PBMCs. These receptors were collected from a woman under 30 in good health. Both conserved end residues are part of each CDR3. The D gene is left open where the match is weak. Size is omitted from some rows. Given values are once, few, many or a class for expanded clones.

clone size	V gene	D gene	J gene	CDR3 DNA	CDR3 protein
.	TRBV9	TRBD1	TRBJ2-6	TGTGCCAGCAGCGTAGATATAGGGACAGGACGCTCTGGGGCCAACGTCCTGACTTTC	CASSVDIGTGRSGANVLTF
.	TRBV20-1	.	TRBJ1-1	TGCAGGACCCCAGGAATGAACACTGAAGCTTTCTTT	CRTPGMNTEAFF
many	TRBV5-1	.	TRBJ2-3	TGCGCCAGCAGCCCCCTCTCGATTGAGCGGACGCAGTATTTT	CASSPLSIERTQYF
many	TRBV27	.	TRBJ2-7	TGTGCCAGCAGTGCCCCAGCTGCTCTCGAGCAGTACTTC	CASSAPAALEQYF
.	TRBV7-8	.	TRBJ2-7	TGTGCCAGCAGCTTCTCCAGGGATCGCGAGCAGTACTTC	CASSFSRDREQYF
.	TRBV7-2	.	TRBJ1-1	TGTGCCAGCAGCTTCAGCAGGGCGGCTTCTGAAGCTTTCTTT	CASSFSRAASEAFF
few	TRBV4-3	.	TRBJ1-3	TGCGCCAGCAGCTTCGGGGACTCTGGAAACACCATATATTTT	CASSFGDSGNTIYF
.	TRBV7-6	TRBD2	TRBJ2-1	TGTGCCAGCAGCTTAGCGAAGATAGCGGGAGTTCCCTACAATGAGCAGTTCTTC	CASSLAKIAGVPYNEQFF
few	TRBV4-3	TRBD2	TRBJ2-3	TGCGCCAGCAGCCCAAACTCAGGCGGGAGGGTCTCGGATACGCAGTATTTT	CASSPNSGGRVSDTQYF
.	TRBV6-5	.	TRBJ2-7	TGTGCCAGCAGTTACTCGGCGGGGACCCTTCGCTACGAGCAGTACTTC	CASSYSAGTLRYEQYF